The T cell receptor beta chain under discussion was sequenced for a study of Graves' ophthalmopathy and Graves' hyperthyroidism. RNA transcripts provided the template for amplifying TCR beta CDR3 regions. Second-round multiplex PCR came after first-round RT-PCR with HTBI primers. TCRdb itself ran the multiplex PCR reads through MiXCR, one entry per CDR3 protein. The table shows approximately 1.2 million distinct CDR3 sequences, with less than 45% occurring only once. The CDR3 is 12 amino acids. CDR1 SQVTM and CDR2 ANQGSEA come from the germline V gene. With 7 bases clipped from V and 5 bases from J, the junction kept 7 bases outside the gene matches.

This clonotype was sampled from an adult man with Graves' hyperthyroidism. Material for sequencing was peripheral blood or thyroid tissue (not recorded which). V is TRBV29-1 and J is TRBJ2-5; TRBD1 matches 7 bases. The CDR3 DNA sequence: TGCAGCGAGGGACAGCGAATGGAGACCCAGTACTTC. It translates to CSEGQRMETQYF.